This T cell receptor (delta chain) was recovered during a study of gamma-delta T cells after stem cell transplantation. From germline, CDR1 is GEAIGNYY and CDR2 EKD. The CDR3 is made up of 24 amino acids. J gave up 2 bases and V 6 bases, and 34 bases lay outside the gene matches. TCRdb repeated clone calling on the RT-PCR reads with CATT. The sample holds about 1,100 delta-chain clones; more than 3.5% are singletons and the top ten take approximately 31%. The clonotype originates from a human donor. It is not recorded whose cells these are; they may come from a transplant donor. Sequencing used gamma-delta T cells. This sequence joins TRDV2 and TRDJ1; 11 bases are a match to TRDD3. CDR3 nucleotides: TGTGCCTGTTCCAACCTCCCCCTCTCGACCCCGCCCGTACTGGGGGATAGGGGGACCGATAAACTCATCTTT. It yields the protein CACSNLPLSTPPVLGDRGTDKLIF.